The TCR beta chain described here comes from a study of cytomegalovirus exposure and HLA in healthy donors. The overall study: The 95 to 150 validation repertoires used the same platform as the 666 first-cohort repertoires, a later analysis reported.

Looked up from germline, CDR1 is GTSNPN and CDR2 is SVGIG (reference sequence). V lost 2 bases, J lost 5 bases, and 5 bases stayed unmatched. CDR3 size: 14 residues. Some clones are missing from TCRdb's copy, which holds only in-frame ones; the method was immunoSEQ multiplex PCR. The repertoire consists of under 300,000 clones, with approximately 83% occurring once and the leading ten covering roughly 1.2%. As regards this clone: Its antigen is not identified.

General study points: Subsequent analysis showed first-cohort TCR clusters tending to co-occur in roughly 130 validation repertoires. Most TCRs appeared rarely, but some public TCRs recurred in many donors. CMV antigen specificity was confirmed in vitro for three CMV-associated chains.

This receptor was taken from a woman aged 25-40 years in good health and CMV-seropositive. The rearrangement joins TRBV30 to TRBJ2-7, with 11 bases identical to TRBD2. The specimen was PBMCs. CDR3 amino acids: CAWSLTSGADEQYF. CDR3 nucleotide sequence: TGTGCCTGGAGTTTGACTAGCGGGGCGGACGAGCAGTACTTC. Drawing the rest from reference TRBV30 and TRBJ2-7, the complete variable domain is SQTIHQWPATLVQPVGSPLSLECTVEGTSNPNLYWYRQAAGRGLQLLFYSVGIGQISSEVPQNLSASRPQDRQFILSSKKLLLSDSGFYLCAWSLTSGADEQYFGPGTRLTVT.